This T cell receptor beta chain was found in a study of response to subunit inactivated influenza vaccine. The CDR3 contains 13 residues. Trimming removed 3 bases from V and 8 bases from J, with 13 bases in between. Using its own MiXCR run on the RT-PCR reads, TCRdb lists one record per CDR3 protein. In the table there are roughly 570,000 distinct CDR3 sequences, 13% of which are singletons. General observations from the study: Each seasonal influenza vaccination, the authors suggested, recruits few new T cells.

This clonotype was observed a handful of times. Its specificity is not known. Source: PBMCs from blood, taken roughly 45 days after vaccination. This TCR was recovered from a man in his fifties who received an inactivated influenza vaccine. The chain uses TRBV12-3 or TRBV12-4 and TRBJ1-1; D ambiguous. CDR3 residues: CASSLKVNGEAFF. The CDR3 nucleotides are TGTGCCAGCAGTTTGAAGGTAAACGGAGAAGCTTTCTTT.